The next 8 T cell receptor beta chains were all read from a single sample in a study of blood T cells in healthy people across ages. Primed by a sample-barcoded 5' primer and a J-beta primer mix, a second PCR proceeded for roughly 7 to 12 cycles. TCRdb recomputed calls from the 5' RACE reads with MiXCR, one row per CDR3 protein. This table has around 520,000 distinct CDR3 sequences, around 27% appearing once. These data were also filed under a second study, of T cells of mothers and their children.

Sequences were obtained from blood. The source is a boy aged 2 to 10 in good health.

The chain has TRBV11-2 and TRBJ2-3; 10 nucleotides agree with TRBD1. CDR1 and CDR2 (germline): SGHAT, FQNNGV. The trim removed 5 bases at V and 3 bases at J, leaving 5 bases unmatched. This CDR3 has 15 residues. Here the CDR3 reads CASSAGQGVTDTQYF. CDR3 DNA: TGTGCCAGCAGCGCAGGACAGGGGGTAACAGATACGCAGTATTTT.

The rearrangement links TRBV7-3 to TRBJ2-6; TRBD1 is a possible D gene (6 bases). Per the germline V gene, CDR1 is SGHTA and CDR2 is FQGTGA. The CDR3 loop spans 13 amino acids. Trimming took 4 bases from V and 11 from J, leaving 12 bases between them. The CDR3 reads CASSYTPGDVLTF. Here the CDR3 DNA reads TGTGCCAGCAGCTATACACCAGGGGACGTCCTGACTTTC.

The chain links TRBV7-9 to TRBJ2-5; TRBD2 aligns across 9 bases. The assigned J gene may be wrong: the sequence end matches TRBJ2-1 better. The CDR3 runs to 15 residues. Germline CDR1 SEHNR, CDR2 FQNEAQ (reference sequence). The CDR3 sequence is CASSNSGGPINEQFF. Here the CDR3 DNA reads TGTGCCAGCAGCAATAGCGGGGGCCCCATCAATGAGCAGTTCTTC.

Here the CDR3 reads CASSLLDQGRGWSGANVLTF. CDR3 in DNA: TGTGCCAGCAGTTTATTGGATCAAGGCAGGGGGTGGTCTGGGGCCAACGTCCTGACTTTC. The chain carries TRBV27 and TRBJ2-6; 7 nucleotides align to TRBD1. J gave up 1 base and V 1 base, and 13 bases lay outside the gene matches. Germline-derived CDR1 and CDR2 are MNHEY and SMNVEV (reference sequence). The CDR3 is 20 residues long.

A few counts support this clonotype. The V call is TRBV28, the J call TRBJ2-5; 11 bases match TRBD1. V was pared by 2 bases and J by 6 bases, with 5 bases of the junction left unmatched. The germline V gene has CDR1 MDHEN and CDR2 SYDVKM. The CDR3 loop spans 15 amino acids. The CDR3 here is CASSLRDRGRKTQYF. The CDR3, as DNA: TGTGCCAGCAGTTTACGGGACAGGGGGAGGAAGACCCAGTACTTC.

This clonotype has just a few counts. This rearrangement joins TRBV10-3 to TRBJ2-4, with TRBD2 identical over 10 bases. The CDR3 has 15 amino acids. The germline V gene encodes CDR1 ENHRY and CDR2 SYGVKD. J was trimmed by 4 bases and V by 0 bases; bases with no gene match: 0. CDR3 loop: CAISESAGGKNIQYF. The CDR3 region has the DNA TGTGCCATCAGTGAGTCAGCGGGGGGGAAAAACATTCAGTACTTC.

The CDR3 reads CASSTSTTNEKLFF. The DNA of the CDR3 is TGTGCCAGCAGCACCAGCACAACTAATGAAAAACTGTTTTTT. The chain recombines TRBV7-2 with TRBJ1-4; D call uncertain. Germline V CDR1 and CDR2: SGHTA, FQGNSA. V was trimmed by 5 bases and J by 0 bases, leaving 7 bases between them. The CDR3 is 14 residues long.

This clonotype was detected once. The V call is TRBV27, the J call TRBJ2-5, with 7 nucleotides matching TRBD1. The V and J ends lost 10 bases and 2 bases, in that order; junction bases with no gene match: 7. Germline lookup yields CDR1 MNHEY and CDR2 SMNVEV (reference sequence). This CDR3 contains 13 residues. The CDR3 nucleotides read TGTGCCATCGCGGACAGGTTTCAAGAGACCCAGTACTTC. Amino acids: CAIADRFQETQYF.